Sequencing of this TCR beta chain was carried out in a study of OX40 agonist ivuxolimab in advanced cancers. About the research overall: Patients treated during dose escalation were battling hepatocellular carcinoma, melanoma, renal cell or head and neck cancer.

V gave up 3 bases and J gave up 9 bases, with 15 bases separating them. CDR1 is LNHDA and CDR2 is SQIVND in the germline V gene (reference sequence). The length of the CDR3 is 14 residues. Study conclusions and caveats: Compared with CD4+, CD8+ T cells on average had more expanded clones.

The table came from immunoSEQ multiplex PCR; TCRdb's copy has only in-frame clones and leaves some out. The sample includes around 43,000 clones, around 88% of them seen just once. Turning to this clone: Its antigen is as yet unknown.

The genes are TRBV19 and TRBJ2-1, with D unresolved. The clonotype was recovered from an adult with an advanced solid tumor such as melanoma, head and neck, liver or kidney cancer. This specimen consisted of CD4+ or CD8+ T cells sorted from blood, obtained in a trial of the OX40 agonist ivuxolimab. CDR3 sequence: CASSIWTDPGEQFF. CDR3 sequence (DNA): TGTGCCAGTAGTATCTGGACCGACCCCGGTGAGCAGTTCTTC. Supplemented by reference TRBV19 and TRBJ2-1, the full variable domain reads DGGITQSPKYLFRKEGQNVTLSCEQNLNHDAMYWYRQDPGQGLRLIYYSQIVNDFQKGDIAEGYSVSREKKESFPLTVTSAQKNPTAFYLCASSIWTDPGEQFFGPGTRLTVL.